These 15 T cell receptor beta chains were sequenced from one sample in a study of response to subunit inactivated influenza vaccine. Each CDR3 protein gets one entry after TCRdb re-called the RT-PCR reads with MiXCR. The profile shows 650,000 to 850,000 distinct CDR3 sequences, roughly 13% of them singletons. Specimen: PBMCs from blood, collected roughly 15 days before vaccination. These receptors were taken from a middle-aged man who received an inactivated influenza vaccine.

The chain has TRBV19 and TRBJ2-2, with D unresolved. Germline V gives CDR1 LNHDA, CDR2 SQIVND (reference sequence). CDR3 length: 16 amino acids. Trimming shortened V by 2 bases and J by 2 bases, and 12 bases separated the two germline ends. CDR3 region: CASSILGGVNTGELFF. In DNA, the CDR3 is TGTGCCAGTAGTATACTTGGCGGAGTAAACACCGGGGAGCTGTTTTTT.

This clonotype was seen only a few times. This CDR3 is CASSPDYLAKNIQYF. CDR3 coding DNA: TGTGCCAGCAGCCCTGATTATCTAGCCAAAAACATTCAGTACTTC. The J gene is TRBJ2-4, the V gene TRBV9; D gene unclear. Germline CDR1 reads SGDLS; CDR2 reads YYNGEE. The length of the CDR3 is 15 residues. With 4 bases removed from V and 0 bases from J, the gap between germline ends came to 11 bases.

This clonotype was observed many times. The rearrangement uses TRBV7-2 and TRBJ2-7; D gene uncertain. The CDR3 is 13 amino acids. CDR1 and CDR2 (germline): SGHTA, FQGNSA. The V gene lost 1 base and the J gene lost 4 bases, with 8 bases spanning the gap. The DNA of the CDR3 is TGTGCCAGCAGCTTAGGGACGGAATACGAGCAGTACTTC. This codes for CASSLGTEYEQYF.

This clonotype was counted only a few times. The V and J genes are TRBV3-1 and TRBJ2-5; D is possibly TRBD1 (6 bases). Germline V CDR1 and CDR2: LGHDT, YNNKEL (reference sequence). This CDR3 spans 11 amino acids. V was cut by 2 bases and J by 9 bases, with 7 bases left in between. CDR3 sequence (DNA): TGTGCCAGCAGCCAACAGGGGCCCCAGTACTTC. It translates to CASSQQGPQYF.

This clonotype was found a few times. The V call is TRBV11-2, the J call TRBJ2-7; D ambiguous. Per the germline V gene, CDR1 is SGHAT and CDR2 is FQNNGV. The CDR3 totals 14 residues. V was cut by 5 bases and J by 2 bases, with 13 bases left in between. DNA of the CDR3: TGTGCCAGCAGCAGCCCAACAAGGGCCTACGAGCAGTACTTC. The encoded protein is CASSSPTRAYEQYF.

The chain links TRBV6-5 to TRBJ2-7; D possibly corresponds to TRBD2 (6 bases). The CDR3 extends over 14 amino acids. Trimming pared 0 bases from V and 7 bases from J, leaving 13 bases between. From germline, CDR1 is MNHEY and CDR2 SVGAGI. As DNA, the CDR3 is TGTGCCAGCAGTTACTCCGGACTGGAGGGGGAGCAGTACTTC. The encoded protein is CASSYSGLEGEQYF.

V and J are TRBV7-9 and TRBJ2-5, with D maybe TRBD1 (6 bases). Between the trimmed V and J ends, which lost 4 bases and 1 base, there was a span of 13 bases. The CDR3 sequence is 15 residues long. Germline CDR1 reads SEHNR; CDR2 reads FQNEAQ (reference sequence). CDR3 DNA: TGTGCCAGCAGCTCAGGGGACATATTCCAAGAGACCCAGTACTTC. It translates to CASSSGDIFQETQYF.

This clonotype has a count of ten or more. The chain uses TRBV6-6 and TRBJ1-1; 8 positions agree with TRBD1. The germline gives CDR1 MNHNY, CDR2 SVGAGI (reference sequence). The CDR3 extends over 13 amino acids. The V segment lost 2 bases and the J segment 6 bases; nucleotides outside the gene matches: 2. The CDR3 bases are TGTGCCAGCAGTTACCAGGACAGGGCTGAAGCTTTCTTT. This translates into CASSYQDRAEAFF.

The rearrangement uses TRBV28 and TRBJ2-3; the match to TRBD1 covers 9 bases. The CDR3 contains 16 residues. The J segment lost 0 bases and the V segment lost 5 bases, leaving 6 bases of the junction unmatched. In germline, CDR1 is MDHEN, CDR2 SYDVKM. CDR3 sequence (DNA): TGTGCCAGCAGTCTCACAGGGGGCCCGAGCACAGATACGCAGTATTTT. Amino acids: CASSLTGGPSTDTQYF.

J is TRBJ2-7 and V is TRBV12-3 or TRBV12-4; the match to TRBD2 covers 14 bases. The CDR3 extends over 15 amino acids. V was pared by 1 base and J by 12 bases, with 8 bases of the junction left unmatched. This chain's CDR3 is CASSLVLGLAGVRYF. DNA for the CDR3: TGTGCCAGCAGTTTAGTACTGGGACTAGCGGGGGTCCGGTACTTC.

This chain uses TRBV5-1 with TRBJ2-3; no firm D call. Germline-derived CDR1 and CDR2 are SGHRS and YFSETQ. The CDR3 covers 16 residues. V shed 0 bases and J shed 3 bases, with 14 bases lying between them. CDR3 in amino acids: CASSLEDSRETDTQYF. The CDR3 coding sequence is TGCGCCAGCAGCTTGGAAGACTCCAGAGAGACAGATACGCAGTATTTT.

This chain links TRBV20-1 with TRBJ1-5; TRBD1 agrees at 10 bases. This CDR3 comprises 16 residues. The V gene end was trimmed by 2 bases and the J gene end by 6 bases; junction bases not matched to a gene: 10. The germline gives CDR1 DFQATT, CDR2 SNEGSKA (reference sequence). The DNA for the CDR3 is TGCAGTGCTAGACGACCGTCGGGACAGGGGAGTCAGCCCCAGCATTTT. Protein: CSARRPSGQGSQPQHF.

Only a few counts were recorded for this clonotype. V usage is TRBV5-1 and J usage is TRBJ2-7; 12 nucleotides line up with TRBD1. This CDR3 is 16 amino acids long. Germline-derived CDR1 and CDR2 are SGHRS and YFSETQ. Unmatched junction bases numbered 12, after V lost 4 bases and J lost 7 bases. CDR3 sequence: CASSLKPGQGAWEQYF. CDR3 nucleotides: TGCGCCAGCAGCCTGAAACCGGGACAGGGGGCATGGGAGCAGTACTTC.

This rearrangement joins TRBV15 to TRBJ2-3; D call uncertain. The CDR3 consists of 13 residues. Germline values: CDR1 LNHNV, CDR2 YYDKDF (reference sequence). V was clipped by 0 bases and J by 6 bases, with 7 bases between them. CDR3 sequence reads: CATSRDYLDTQYF. CDR3 bases: TGTGCCACCAGCAGAGATTATCTTGATACGCAGTATTTT.

This clonotype was counted a few times. The CDR3 DNA reads TGTGCCATCAGTGAGTCCGCGCTCGGGACTAGCGGGAGAGGTAATGAGCAGTTCTTC. The encoded protein is CAISESALGTSGRGNEQFF. The rearrangement joins TRBV10-3 to TRBJ2-1; TRBD2 agrees at 14 bases. Germline V CDR1 and CDR2: ENHRY, SYGVKD. There are 19 residues in the CDR3. Losses at the gene ends were 0 bases for V and 7 bases for J; bases not matched to a gene: 11.